The 25 T cell receptor beta chains given below trace back to one sample, sequenced in a study of T cell changes during pregnancy in multiple sclerosis. The method was immunoSEQ multiplex PCR; TCRdb's version includes in-frame clones alone and lacks a portion of them. The sample lists around 65,000 clones, 90% seen once, with approximately 3% in the top ten. Here the sequenced sample was peripheral blood, taken in the first trimester of pregnancy. The receptors shown here come from a female donor in good health, enrolled as a control in a pregnancy study.

This clone appeared a few times. CDR3 region: CASSAGTSNRAFF. The CDR3, as DNA: TGCGCCAGCAGCGCCGGGACTTCCAATCGGGCTTTCTTT. The rearrangement joins TRBV5-1 to TRBJ1-1; D may be TRBD1 (5 bases). The germline V gene has CDR1 SGHRS and CDR2 YFSETQ. V was clipped by 4 bases and J by 11 bases, with 18 bases between them. The CDR3 length is 13 residues.

V usage is TRBV7-3 and J usage is TRBJ2-1; TRBD2 aligns across 8 bases. Germline lookup yields CDR1 SGHTA and CDR2 FQGTGA. The length of the CDR3 is 16 residues. V lost 1 base, J lost 1 base, and 3 bases stayed unmatched. The CDR3 loop is CASSLIASGSYNEQFF. The CDR3 nucleotides read TGTGCCAGCAGCTTAATTGCTAGCGGGTCCTACAATGAGCAGTTCTTC.

The chain links TRBV19 to TRBJ2-7; D is uncertain. CDR3 length: 13 amino acids. CDR1 and CDR2 from the germline V gene are LNHDA and SQIVND (reference sequence). V shed 4 bases and J shed 3 bases, with 10 bases lying between them. The CDR3 nucleotides are TGTGCCAGTAGTAGGGCCCTTTACTACGAGCAGTACTTC. It codes for CASSRALYYEQYF.

The rearrangement joins TRBV7-9 to TRBJ2-7, with D perhaps matching TRBD1 (6 bases). Trimming removed 7 bases from V and 7 bases from J, with 11 bases in between. From germline, CDR1 is SEHNR and CDR2 FQNEAQ (reference sequence). CDR3 length equals 11 residues. CDR3 coding DNA: TGTGCCAGCAAGGGGGTCAGTGAGCAGTACTTC. Its translation: CASKGVSEQYF.

The chain employs TRBV5-1 and TRBJ2-1; D is uncertain. V gave up 5 bases and J gave up 5 bases, with 17 bases separating them. The germline CDR1 and CDR2 sequences are SGHRS and YFSETQ. The CDR3 extends over 15 amino acids. In DNA, the CDR3 is TGCGCCAGCAGTCAGAGGTCTGGCCAAGACAATGAGCAGTTCTTC. Translating it yields CASSQRSGQDNEQFF.

This clone was recorded once. The chain is built from TRBV7-2 and TRBJ1-2; 10 bases are shared with TRBD1. Germline CDR1 SGHTA, CDR2 FQGNSA. J was trimmed by 5 bases and V by 4 bases; bases with no gene match: 7. The CDR3 is 15 amino acids. The CDR3 region has the DNA TGTGCCAGCAGCTCTCCGCGGACAGGGGGATATGGCTACACCTTC. Its protein product is CASSSPRTGGYGYTF.

The chain links TRBV10-3 to TRBJ2-7, with D perhaps matching TRBD2 (6 bases). Trimming took 10 bases from V and 3 from J, leaving 16 bases between them. This CDR3 comprises 13 residues. Germline assignment: CDR1 ENHRY and CDR2 SYGVKD. The chain's CDR3 is CATGGLLGYEQYF. As DNA, the CDR3 is TGTGCCACCGGGGGACTTTTGGGCTACGAGCAGTACTTC.

This rearrangement joins TRBV6-1 to TRBJ1-5, with TRBD1 matching over 7 bases. The V gene's germline CDR1 is MNHNS and CDR2 SASEGT. The CDR3 spans 14 residues. With 1 base clipped from V and 7 bases from J, the junction kept 4 bases outside the gene matches. CDR3 loop: CASSEVAGGQPQHF. The CDR3 nucleotides read TGTGCCAGCAGTGAAGTGGCAGGGGGACAGCCCCAGCATTTT.

The chain uses TRBV7-2 and TRBJ1-2, with D perhaps TRBD1 (6 bases). Germline V lookup: CDR1 SGHTA, CDR2 FQGNSA. This CDR3 contains 15 residues. V was clipped by 1 base and J by 6 bases, with 15 bases between them. The DNA of the CDR3 is TGTGCCAGCAGCTTAGTGGGGGCAGAGACCAATGGCTACACCTTC. Translation: CASSLVGAETNGYTF.

This chain uses TRBV6-5 with TRBJ1-5; the match to TRBD1 covers 8 bases. The CDR3 covers 13 residues. The trim removed 5 bases at V and 9 bases at J, leaving 6 bases unmatched. The germline V gene has CDR1 MNHEY and CDR2 SVGAGI. The CDR3 nucleotides read TGTGCCAGCAGTATCCGACAGGGGACGCCCCAGCATTTT. Amino acids: CASSIRQGTPQHF.

This clone was seen once. The rearrangement links TRBV11-2 to TRBJ2-2, with TRBD1 matching over 9 bases. V was pared by 6 bases and J by 5 bases, with 7 bases of the junction left unmatched. This CDR3 is 15 amino acids long. CDR1 is SGHAT, CDR2 FQNNGV, per germline. CDR3 residues: CASSHRGRRTGELFF. The CDR3 region has the DNA TGTGCCAGCAGTCACAGGGGGCGCCGGACCGGGGAGCTGTTTTTT.

The chain has TRBV2 and TRBJ2-7, with 11 bases identical to TRBD2. In germline, CDR1 is SNHLY, CDR2 FYNNEI. V dropped 6 bases and J dropped 3; count of bases not matched to a gene: 16. The CDR3 runs 18 residues. The CDR3 loop is CASSEGLAVPLRIYEQYF. In DNA form, the CDR3 reads TGTGCCAGCAGCGAGGGACTAGCGGTACCCCTAAGGATCTACGAGCAGTACTTC.

The chain uses TRBV7-6 and TRBJ2-5; 7 bases align to TRBD2. This CDR3 spans 15 amino acids. The V segment lost 3 bases and the J segment 3 bases; nucleotides outside the gene matches: 7. The germline CDR1 and CDR2 sequences are SGHVS and FNYEAQ. DNA of the CDR3: TGTGCCAGCAGCTTCCGGGGGGTGGCGAAAGAGACCCAGTACTTC. Protein product: CASSFRGVAKETQYF. Combining the CDR3 with reference TRBV7-6 and TRBJ2-5 gives the whole variable domain GAGVSQSPRYKVTKRGQDVALRCDPISGHVSLYWYRQALGQGPEFLTYFNYEAQQDKSGLPNDRFSAERPEGSISTLTIQRTEQRDSAMYRCASSFRGVAKETQYFGPGTRLLVL.

This chain links TRBV29-1 with TRBJ1-3; possible D gene TRBD1, 5 bases. Germline lookup yields CDR1 SQVTM and CDR2 ANQGSEA. There are 17 residues in the CDR3. V was pared by 1 base and J by 5 bases, with 21 bases between. CDR3 DNA sequence: TGCAGCGTTGAAGTGGGGCAGAACCCATCTTCTAGAAACACCATATATTTT. It is translated as CSVEVGQNPSSRNTIYF.

The chain carries TRBV5-1 and TRBJ1-1; TRBD1 matches 7 bases. The CDR3 has 15 amino acids. V shed 4 bases and J 5 bases; nucleotides not matched to a gene: 11. Germline CDR1 reads SGHRS; CDR2 reads YFSETQ. The CDR3 nucleotides are TGCGCCAGCAGCCCTTCGACAGGGAAAGGAACTGAAGCTTTCTTT. As protein: CASSPSTGKGTEAFF.

The sample holds a few counts of this clone. The J gene is TRBJ1-5, the V gene TRBV27; D ambiguous. The V gene lost 0 bases and the J gene lost 2 bases, with 11 bases spanning the gap. The CDR3 loop spans 16 amino acids. Germline V gene lookup returns CDR1 MNHEY and CDR2 SMNVEV (reference sequence). This CDR3 reads CASSLSGSYGNQPQHF. CDR3 bases: TGTGCCAGCAGTTTATCCGGTTCCTATGGCAATCAGCCCCAGCATTTT.

This chain uses TRBV7-2 with TRBJ1-1, with D possibly being TRBD1 (6 bases). Trimming removed 5 bases at V and 8 bases at J, with 15 bases between. Germline values: CDR1 SGHTA, CDR2 FQGNSA. The CDR3 sequence is 13 residues long. CDR3 protein: CASSPGVMWEAFF. CDR3 nucleotide sequence: TGTGCCAGCAGCCCAGGGGTAATGTGGGAAGCTTTCTTT.

The chain joins TRBV9 to TRBJ1-4; D is perhaps TRBD1 (5 bases). V gave up 0 bases and J gave up 0 bases, with 9 bases separating them. The CDR3 extends over 16 amino acids. CDR1 and CDR2 from the germline V gene are SGDLS and YYNGEE. As DNA, the CDR3 is TGTGCCAGCAGCGTAGCGGGGGTCGCAACTAATGAAAAACTGTTTTTT. It yields the protein CASSVAGVATNEKLFF.

This rearrangement joins TRBV2 to TRBJ2-7; tentatively, D is TRBD2 (6 bases). Germline CDR1 SNHLY, CDR2 FYNNEI. Trimming took 8 bases from V and 6 from J, leaving 17 bases between them. The CDR3 sequence is 13 residues long. CDR3 DNA: TGTGCCAGCTTGGGGAGGTCTATGATCGAGCAGTACTTC. Protein sequence: CASLGRSMIEQYF.

The V call is TRBV20-1, the J call TRBJ2-3; D is perhaps TRBD2 (5 bases). V was pared by 6 bases and J by 6 bases, with 10 bases between. This CDR3 comprises 11 residues. Per the germline V gene, CDR1 is DFQATT and CDR2 is SNEGSKA (reference sequence). The CDR3 DNA is TGCAGTGCAACACTAGAGGATACGCAGTATTTT. Amino acids: CSATLEDTQYF.

V gene TRBV10-3 combines with J gene TRBJ1-1; D remains ambiguous. This CDR3 contains 14 residues. CDR1 is ENHRY and CDR2 is SYGVKD in the germline V gene. Trimming cost V 2 bases and J 3 bases, with 10 bases left between them. Written as DNA, the CDR3 is TGTGCCATCAGTGAGCGGGGAGACTACACTGAAGCTTTCTTT. Amino acids: CAISERGDYTEAFF.

The chain is built from TRBV7-9 and TRBJ1-2, with no clear D. V was pared by 5 bases and J by 1 base, with 8 bases between. The CDR3 is made up of 13 amino acids. The germline V gene encodes CDR1 SEHNR and CDR2 FQNEAQ (reference sequence). CDR3 amino acids: CASSKDNNYGYTF. The CDR3 nucleotides read TGTGCCAGCAGCAAAGACAATAACTATGGCTACACCTTC.

This clone was picked up one time. The chain has TRBV9 and TRBJ2-7; 7 nucleotides match TRBD2. Germline assignment: CDR1 SGDLS and CDR2 YYNGEE. The length of the CDR3 is 16 residues. The V gene end was trimmed by 0 bases and the J gene end by 4 bases; junction bases not matched to a gene: 10. The chain's CDR3 is CASSVVVAGAMYEQYF. As DNA, the CDR3 is TGTGCCAGCAGCGTAGTCGTTGCGGGAGCTATGTACGAGCAGTACTTC.

The V and J genes are TRBV27 and TRBJ1-4; no reliable D call. V was pared by 4 bases and J by 7 bases, with 16 bases between. The CDR3 covers 15 residues. CDR1 MNHEY and CDR2 SMNVEV come from the germline V gene (reference sequence). The CDR3 DNA reads TGTGCCAGCAGTTCAGGCAGCTTGGGAGGTGAAAAACTGTTTTTT. Amino acids: CASSSGSLGGEKLFF.

The chain links TRBV2 to TRBJ2-1, with 7 bases lining up with TRBD2. The ends lost 6 bases at V and 4 bases at J; junction bases unmatched: 9. Germline-derived CDR1 and CDR2 are SNHLY and FYNNEI. The CDR3 spans 15 residues. In DNA form, the CDR3 reads TGTGCCAGCAGGGCTGGGGGAGGGGTTTACAATGAGCAGTTCTTC. Amino acids: CASRAGGGVYNEQFF.